This is a list of T cell receptor beta chains from one sample in a study of cytomegalovirus exposure and HLA in healthy donors. Repertoires were generated with immunoSEQ multiplex PCR, while TCRdb's copy carries only in-frame clones and drops some. The table includes tens of thousands of clones, roughly 90% detected once. Specimen: PBMCs. The source is a woman in her late teens or twenties in good health and CMV-seronegative. CDR3s include the opening cysteine and the closing phenylalanine or tryptophan. D genes are given only for firm matches. Size tells how often a clone was seen (once, few, many) or the class of an expanded clone, and some rows leave it out.

TRBD1	TRBV4-1	TRBJ2-2	-	CASSQSTGGGGPGELFF	TGCGCCAGCAGCCAGAGCACAGGGGGCGGTGGACCCGGGGAGCTGTTTTTT
TRBD2	TRBV6-1	TRBJ2-7	-	CASSEGGGGPGEQYF	TGTGCCAGCAGTGAAGGGGGGGGAGGGCCAGGCGAGCAGTACTTC
TRBD2	TRBV4-2	TRBJ2-7	-	CASSQAFSGSSYEQYF	TGTGCCAGCAGCCAAGCCTTTAGCGGGAGCTCCTACGAGCAGTACTTC
TRBD2	TRBV19	TRBJ2-7	-	CASSIVGGSPYEQYF	TGTGCCAGTAGTATAGTAGGCGGGAGCCCCTACGAGCAGTACTTC
TRBD1	TRBV5-1	TRBJ2-3	-	CASSHGQGATDTQYF	TGCGCCAGCAGCCACGGACAGGGGGCAACAGATACGCAGTATTTT
TRBD2	TRBV5-4	TRBJ2-3	-	CASSPGTSGPTDTQYF	TGTGCCAGCAGCCCGGGGACTAGCGGGCCGACAGATACGCAGTATTTT
TRBD1	TRBV7-2	TRBJ2-7	-	CASSYRGWEQYF	TGTGCCAGCAGCTACAGGGGTTGGGAGCAGTACTTC
TRBD1	TRBV19	TRBJ2-7	-	CASSPRDRPPYEQYF	TGTGCCAGTAGTCCTCGGGACAGGCCTCCCTACGAGCAGTACTTC
-	TRBV9	TRBJ2-1	-	CASSVEQERYNEQFF	TGTGCCAGCAGCGTAGAACAGGAACGATACAATGAGCAGTTCTTC
-	TRBV11-2	TRBJ1-2	-	CASSTDRFYGYTF	TGTGCCAGCAGCACGGACAGATTCTATGGCTACACCTTC
TRBD2	TRBV7-6	TRBJ2-7	-	CASRGKGLAASYEQYF	TGTGCCAGCAGGGGGAAAGGACTAGCAGCCTCCTACGAGCAGTACTTC
TRBD2	TRBV20-1	TRBJ2-5	-	CSAIREGTQYF	TGCAGTGCTATCAGGGAGGGGACCCAGTACTTC
TRBD2	TRBV4-1	TRBJ2-5	-	CASSQDQAGGGETQYF	TGCGCCAGCAGCCAAGATCAAGCGGGAGGTGGGGAGACCCAGTACTTC
-	TRBV6-1	TRBJ2-7	-	CASSDKAEGYEQYF	TGTGCCAGCAGTGATAAAGCGGAGGGCTACGAGCAGTACTTC
TRBD2	TRBV7-6	TRBJ2-5	-	CASSSNLAGGAETQYF	TGTGCCAGCAGCTCCAACCTAGCGGGAGGAGCAGAGACCCAGTACTTC
TRBD2	TRBV7-9	TRBJ2-7	-	CASSTPAGGQYEQYF	TGTGCCAGCAGCACACCAGCGGGAGGCCAATACGAGCAGTACTTC
-	TRBV28	TRBJ2-1	-	CASSREISSYNEQFF	TGTGCCAGCAGCCGGGAGATTAGCTCCTACAATGAGCAGTTCTTC
TRBD1	TRBV28	TRBJ1-6	once	CASSRQGQGFSPLHF	TGTGCCAGCAGTCGCCAGGGACAGGGCTTTTCACCCCTCCACTTT
TRBD2	TRBV28	TRBJ2-7	-	CASSLWGLAGGGSYEQYF	TGTGCCAGCAGTTTATGGGGGCTAGCGGGAGGGGGGTCCTACGAGCAGTACTTC
TRBD1	TRBV5-6	TRBJ2-7	-	CASSWGTGVGEQYF	TGTGCCAGCAGCTGGGGGACAGGGGTAGGCGAGCAGTACTTC
-	TRBV5-8	TRBJ2-7	-	CASRLRGNEQYF	TGTGCCAGCAGACTTAGGGGAAACGAGCAGTACTTC
-	TRBV6-1	TRBJ1-4	-	CASSEGVRVNEKLFF	TGTGCCAGCAGTGAAGGAGTCAGGGTTAATGAAAAACTGTTTTTT
-	TRBV4-2	TRBJ1-3	-	CASSQAGGTGNTIYF	TGTGCCAGCAGCCAAGCGGGGGGGACTGGAAACACCATATATTTT
-	TRBV19	TRBJ2-6	-	CASSPSSGANVLTF	TGTGCCAGTAGTCCGAGTTCTGGGGCCAACGTCCTGACTTTC
TRBD2	TRBV4-3	TRBJ2-7	once	CASSQDFLAGGREQYF	TGCGCCAGCAGCCAAGATTTTCTAGCGGGAGGCCGCGAGCAGTACTTC
TRBD2	TRBV2	TRBJ2-1	-	CASSVGREVVNNEQFF	TGTGCCAGCAGTGTGGGGCGGGAGGTTGTGAACAATGAGCAGTTCTTC
-	TRBV7-9	TRBJ1-2	-	CASSLAAGQYGYTF	TGTGCCAGCAGCTTAGCCGCAGGGCAGTATGGCTACACCTTC
TRBD1	TRBV27	TRBJ2-1	-	CASTRRQGPYNEQFF	TGTGCCAGCACCCGGCGACAGGGCCCCTACAATGAGCAGTTCTTC
TRBD2	TRBV19	TRBJ2-7	-	CASSPGTSGRFSYEQYF	TGTGCCAGTAGTCCCGGGACTAGCGGGAGGTTTTCCTACGAGCAGTACTTC
-	TRBV4-2	TRBJ2-1	-	CASSQLRGDSSYNEQFF	TGTGCCAGCAGCCAGCTTAGGGGGGACAGCTCCTACAATGAGCAGTTCTTC
TRBD2	TRBV27	TRBJ2-2	-	CASSLRGSAHTGELFF	TGTGCCAGCAGTTTACGCGGGAGCGCTCACACCGGGGAGCTGTTTTTT
TRBD1	TRBV25-1	TRBJ1-4	-	CASSPGTGGAWDEKLFF	TGTGCCAGCAGTCCCGGGACAGGGGGCGCGTGGGATGAAAAACTGTTTTTT
-	TRBV27	TRBJ2-2	-	CASSLLSGELFF	TGTGCCAGCAGTTTACTAAGCGGGGAGCTGTTTTTT
TRBD1	TRBV19	TRBJ2-1	-	CASSRDSLRSSYNEQFF	TGTGCCAGTAGTAGGGACAGTCTACGGAGCTCCTACAATGAGCAGTTCTTC
-	TRBV5-1	TRBJ2-6	-	CASSPTKYDSGANVLTF	TGCGCCAGCAGCCCGACTAAATACGACTCTGGGGCCAACGTCCTGACTTTC
TRBD1	TRBV19	TRBJ2-7	-	CASRGQGDYEQYF	TGTGCCAGTAGGGGACAGGGTGACTACGAGCAGTACTTC
-	TRBV30	TRBJ1-3	-	CAWSVDRSPVSGNTIYF	TGTGCCTGGAGTGTCGACAGAAGCCCGGTCTCTGGAAACACCATATATTTT
TRBD2	TRBV18	TRBJ2-5	-	CASSVSQTSGGQYF	TGTGCCAGCTCAGTATCACAGACTAGCGGGGGGCAGTACTTC
-	TRBV11-2	TRBJ2-1	-	CASSHYNEQFF	TGTGCCAGCAGCCACTACAATGAGCAGTTCTTC
TRBD2	TRBV6-6	TRBJ2-1	-	CASSFLTSYEQFF	TGTGCCAGCAGTTTCTTGACTAGCTATGAGCAGTTCTTC
-	TRBV27	TRBJ2-1	-	CASKASARIYNEQFF	TGTGCCAGTAAAGCTAGCGCACGAATATACAATGAGCAGTTCTTC
-	TRBV9	TRBJ1-1	-	CASGGGRSSMNTEAFF	TGTGCCAGCGGGGGAGGGAGAAGCTCAATGAACACTGAAGCTTTCTTT
TRBD1	TRBV11-2	TRBJ2-5	-	CASSLGGTGRETQYF	TGTGCCAGCAGCTTAGGAGGGACAGGGAGAGAGACCCAGTACTTC
-	TRBV6-5	TRBJ2-7	-	CASSYSFQVYYEQYF	TGTGCCAGCAGTTACTCCTTCCAGGTCTACTACGAGCAGTACTTC
-	TRBV19	TRBJ2-2	-	CASSMPGNTGELFF	TGTGCCAGTAGTATGCCCGGGAACACCGGGGAGCTGTTTTTT
TRBD1	TRBV5-1	TRBJ2-7	once	CASSLGRDRVPYEQYF	TGCGCCAGCAGCTTGGGCCGGGACAGGGTTCCCTACGAGCAGTACTTC
TRBD1	TRBV7-6	TRBJ2-3	-	CASSFRDRGRSTDTQYF	TGTGCCAGCAGCTTTCGGGACAGGGGGCGCAGCACAGATACGCAGTATTTT
-	TRBV28	TRBJ2-7	-	CASSPQGYYEQYF	TGTGCCAGCAGCCCCCAGGGTTACTACGAGCAGTACTTC
-	TRBV28	TRBJ1-1	once	CASSLDGNTEAFF	TGTGCCAGCAGTCTAGACGGCAACACTGAAGCTTTCTTT